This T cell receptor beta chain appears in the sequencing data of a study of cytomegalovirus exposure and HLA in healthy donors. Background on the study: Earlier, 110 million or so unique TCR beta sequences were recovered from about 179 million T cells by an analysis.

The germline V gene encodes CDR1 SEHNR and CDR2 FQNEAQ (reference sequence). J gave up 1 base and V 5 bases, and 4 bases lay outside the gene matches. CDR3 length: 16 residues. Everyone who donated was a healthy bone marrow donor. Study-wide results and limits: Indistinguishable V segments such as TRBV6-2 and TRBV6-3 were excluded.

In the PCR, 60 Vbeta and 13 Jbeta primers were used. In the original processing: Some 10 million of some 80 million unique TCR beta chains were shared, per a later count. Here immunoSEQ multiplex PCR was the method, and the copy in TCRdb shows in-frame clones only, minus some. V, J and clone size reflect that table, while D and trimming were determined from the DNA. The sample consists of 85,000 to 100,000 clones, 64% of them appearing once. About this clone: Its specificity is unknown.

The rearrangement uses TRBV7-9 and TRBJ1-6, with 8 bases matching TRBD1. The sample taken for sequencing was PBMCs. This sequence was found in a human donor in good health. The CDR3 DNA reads TGTGCCAGCAGCCCGACAGGGGCGTCCTATAATTCACCCCTCCACTTT. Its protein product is CASSPTGASYNSPLHF.